The 10 T cell receptor beta chains listed next were all sequenced from one sample in a study of shared clonotypes between healthy human individuals (dated by TCRdb to between 2020 and 2021). The receptor library was made with the immunoSEQ multiplex PCR assay. TCRdb stores this immuneACCESS table with in-frame sequences only. Part of the clones is absent; in the studies checked, under half of the shortfall reflects unresolved V genes, and no reason is known for the rest. Counted in this sample were about 2.3 million clones; 85% to 95% of them appeared once. 0.37% of the sample rests with the top ten. The source material was naive CD4+ T cells from PBMCs. Per the publication, the cell subset or site label means: CD45RA+ positively selected. The receptor source for this set is a young man in good health. Some clones in this sample may be carry-over from other donors' samples.

The chain uses TRBV9 and TRBJ2-2; 7 nucleotides line up with TRBD2. The CDR3 is made up of 16 amino acids. Germline V gene data show CDR1 as SGDLS and CDR2 as YYNGEE. V was pared by 0 bases and J by 8 bases, with 10 bases of the junction left unmatched. Here the CDR3 reads CASSVGGGSPAGELFF. In nucleotides, the CDR3 is TGTGCCAGCAGCGTAGGAGGCGGGAGCCCTGCAGGGGAGCTGTTTTTT.

This clone showed up just a few times. The V call is TRBV10-3, the J call TRBJ1-5; possibly TRBD1 for D (5 bases). Trimming left V 2 bases short and J 6 bases short, with 11 bases between. CDR3 length: 14 residues. The germline gives CDR1 ENHRY, CDR2 SYGVKD. CDR3 region: CAISERGSGQPQHF. The DNA for the CDR3 is TGTGCCATCAGTGAGCGGGGGTCAGGTCAGCCCCAGCATTTT.

For this clone: The same CDR3 is also encoded by other DNA sequences in this sample. The V gene is TRBV7-9, the J gene TRBJ1-5; weak D call: TRBD1 (6 bases). This CDR3 comprises 14 residues. The germline V and J ends were trimmed by 5 bases and 4 bases, with 12 bases remaining between them. Germline CDR1 SEHNR, CDR2 FQNEAQ (reference sequence). The CDR3 coding sequence is TGTGCCAGCAGCCCGCGAGGGGGGAATCAGCCCCAGCATTTT. This codes for CASSPRGGNQPQHF.

The gene calls are TRBV6-1 and TRBJ1-3; D ambiguous. Trimming shortened V by 3 bases and J by 8 bases, and 11 bases separated the two germline ends. In germline, CDR1 is MNHNS, CDR2 SASEGT. The CDR3 spans 13 residues. The CDR3: CASSEGPGYTIYF. The DNA for the CDR3 is TGTGCCAGCAGTGAGGGCCCTGGGTACACCATATATTTT.

About this clone itself: This specimen includes other DNA sequences encoding the same CDR3. This sequence joins TRBV28 and TRBJ1-5; a weak D match, TRBD1 (5 bases). This CDR3 spans 14 amino acids. CDR1 is MDHEN, CDR2 SYDVKM, per germline. The V gene lost 2 bases and the J gene lost 2 bases, with 7 bases spanning the gap. The DNA for the CDR3 is TGTGCCAGCAGTTTAGGGGGAGGCAATCAGCCCCAGCATTTT. Its translation is CASSLGGGNQPQHF. Full variable domain (rest looked up from reference TRBV28 and TRBJ1-5): DVKVTQSSRYLVKRTGEKVFLECVQDMDHENMFWYRQDPGLGLRLIYFSYDVKMKEKGDIPEGYSVSREKKERFSLILESASTNQTSMYLCASSLGGGNQPQHFGDGTRLSIL.

Note on this clone: This sample includes further DNA sequences coding for the same CDR3. The V and J genes are TRBV18 and TRBJ2-1, with 10 bases that match TRBD1. CDR3 length: 12 amino acids. The germline V gene has CDR1 KGHSH and CDR2 LQKENI. The V and J ends lost 6 bases and 10 bases, in that order; junction bases with no gene match: 3. The CDR3 DNA is TGTGCCAGCTCGCCGACAGGGGGCGAGCAGTTCTTC. This sequence encodes CASSPTGGEQFF.

The chain recombines TRBV7-8 with TRBJ2-7; 8 bases align to TRBD2. The CDR3 extends over 14 amino acids. CDR1 SGHVS and CDR2 FQNEAQ come from the germline V gene. With V trimmed by 4 bases and J by 5 bases, 7 bases remained unmatched. The CDR3: CASSSGTRADEQYF. The CDR3 coding sequence is TGTGCCAGCAGCTCCGGGACTAGAGCCGACGAGCAGTACTTC.

The chain couples TRBV28 to TRBJ2-6; D gene unclear. The germline V gene has CDR1 MDHEN and CDR2 SYDVKM. This CDR3 contains 16 residues. Trimming removed 6 bases from V and 1 base from J, with 13 bases in between. The CDR3 sequence is CASRGPRRSGANVLTF. CDR3 in DNA: TGTGCCAGCAGGGGTCCCCGAAGGTCTGGGGCCAACGTCCTGACTTTC. The full variable domain, with the rest looked up from reference TRBV28 and TRBJ2-6, is DVKVTQSSRYLVKRTGEKVFLECVQDMDHENMFWYRQDPGLGLRLIYFSYDVKMKEKGDIPEGYSVSREKKERFSLILESASTNQTSMYLCASRGPRRSGANVLTFGAGSRLTVL.

The chain joins TRBV28 to TRBJ1-2; D unclear. The CDR3 is made up of 14 amino acids. CDR1 is MDHEN, CDR2 SYDVKM, per germline. The V and J ends lost 5 bases and 2 bases respectively, with 12 bases between them. The CDR3 DNA reads TGTGCCAGCAGTATCCTGACACAAAACTATGGCTACACCTTC. It yields the protein CASSILTQNYGYTF.

Details on this clone: Compared with germline, one end of the junction differs, possibly owing to a read error. This chain connects TRBV29-1 to TRBJ1-4; a possible D gene is TRBD1 (5 bases). CDR1 is SQVTM, CDR2 ANQGSEA, per germline. The CDR3 spans 12 residues. CDR3 coding DNA: TGCAGCGTCGAAGATTCTGGGGCCCAACTGTTTTTT. Translating it yields CSVEDSGAQLFF.